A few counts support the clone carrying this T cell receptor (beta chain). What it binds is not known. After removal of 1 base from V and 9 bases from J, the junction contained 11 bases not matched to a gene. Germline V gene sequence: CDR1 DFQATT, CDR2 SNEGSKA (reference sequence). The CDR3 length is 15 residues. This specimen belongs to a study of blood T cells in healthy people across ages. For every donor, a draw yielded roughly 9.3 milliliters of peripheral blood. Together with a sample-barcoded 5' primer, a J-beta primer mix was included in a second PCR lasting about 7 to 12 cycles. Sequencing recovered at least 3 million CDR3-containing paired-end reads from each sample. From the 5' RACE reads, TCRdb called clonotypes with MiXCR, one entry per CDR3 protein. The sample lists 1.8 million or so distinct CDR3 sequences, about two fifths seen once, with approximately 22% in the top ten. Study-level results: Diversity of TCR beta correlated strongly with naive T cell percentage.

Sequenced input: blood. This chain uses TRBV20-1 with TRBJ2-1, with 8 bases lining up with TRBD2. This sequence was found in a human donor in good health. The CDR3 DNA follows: TGCAGTGCTAGAGGTCCGGGAGGGCCGATTGGTGAGCAGTTCTTC. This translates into CSARGPGGPIGEQFF.